This entry features one T cell receptor (beta chain) sequence. The antigen is not known. Naive-designated CD8 cells lacked CD45RO, were positively enriched for CCR7, and omitted terminally differentiated effector memory CD45RA+ cells. Per germline, CDR1 LNHDA and CDR2 SQIVND (reference sequence). The CDR3 totals 14 residues. Trimming stripped 1 base from V and 6 bases from J, with 13 bases between. This sample is drawn from a study of shared clonotypes between healthy human individuals. Study-wide points: In several donors, about 5% of naive CD4 clonotypes appeared in common.

In the original workflow: ImmunoSEQ only sent back junction sequences with no quality scores, so filtering was done differently. The table came from immunoSEQ multiplex PCR; TCRdb's copy has only in-frame clones and leaves some out. V and J calls plus clone size are reproduced from that table; the DNA served to infer D and trimming. The sample holds hundreds of thousands of clones; 85% to 95% are singletons and the top ten take around 0.12%. The rearrangement uses TRBV19 and TRBJ2-7; maybe TRBD2 (6 bases). Sequenced sample: naive CD8+ T cells sorted from blood. The sequence derives from a woman in her thirties in good health. The CDR3 region has the DNA TGTGCCAGTAGTATAGGGGTCGGGAGTAGCGAGCAGTACTTC. Translating it yields CASSIGVGSSEQYF.